One sample yielded the 22 T cell receptor beta chains listed below, sequenced in a study of cytomegalovirus exposure and HLA in healthy donors. The study ran its PCR with 60 Vbeta and 13 Jbeta primers. Sequenced by immunoSEQ multiplex PCR; TCRdb stores in-frame clones only, minus some. This table has about 160,000 clones, around 80% appearing once. Material: PBMCs. These receptors were taken from a middle-aged woman in good health and CMV-seropositive.

V usage is TRBV6-6 and J usage is TRBJ2-7; D remains unclear. Trimming stripped 4 bases from V and 0 bases from J, with 10 bases between. Germline V gene lookup returns CDR1 MNHNY and CDR2 SVGAGI (reference sequence). This CDR3 has 14 amino acids. CDR3 DNA: TGTGCCAGCAGTTCCCTCACGAGCTCCTACGAGCAGTACTTC. Translation gives CASSSLTSSYEQYF.

J is TRBJ2-7 and V is TRBV5-1, with 8 bases lining up with TRBD1. In germline, CDR1 is SGHRS, CDR2 YFSETQ. V gave up 3 bases and J gave up 4 bases; unmatched junction bases: 12. The CDR3 is made up of 16 amino acids. The CDR3 region is CASSSGQGAIIYEQYF. CDR3 nucleotides: TGCGCCAGCAGCTCCGGACAGGGCGCAATAATATACGAGCAGTACTTC.

The CDR3 coding sequence is TGCGCCAGCAGCCCTAGCTCGACAGGGTATGTTAATGAAAAACTGTTTTTT. This codes for CASSPSSTGYVNEKLFF. This chain uses TRBV5-1 with TRBJ1-4, with 7 bases lining up with TRBD1. The CDR3 extends over 17 amino acids. The germline V gene encodes CDR1 SGHRS and CDR2 YFSETQ. Trimming removed 4 bases from V and 4 bases from J; junction bases left unmatched: 13.

This chain connects TRBV5-1 to TRBJ2-7; 7 bases match TRBD1. CDR1 and CDR2 from the germline V gene are SGHRS and YFSETQ. Trimming took 0 bases from V and 2 from J; bases not matched to a gene: 2. CDR3 size: 14 residues. The CDR3 coding sequence is TGCGCCAGCAGCTTGGTCCAGGGGGCCTACGAGCAGTACTTC. Its protein product is CASSLVQGAYEQYF.

This chain joins TRBV7-2 and TRBJ1-2; no clear D gene. CDR1 and CDR2 (germline): SGHTA, FQGNSA. V lost 4 bases and J lost 0, with 12 bases in between. This CDR3 contains 15 residues. The CDR3, as DNA: TGTGCCAGCAGCTCCTATCCGGAGACTAACTATGGCTACACCTTC. Translated: CASSSYPETNYGYTF.

The rearrangement uses TRBV7-6 and TRBJ2-7; TRBD2 aligns across 7 bases. The germline CDR1 and CDR2 sequences are SGHVS and FNYEAQ. This CDR3 region has 15 residues. V lost 5 bases, J lost 4 bases, and 11 bases stayed unmatched. CDR3 protein: CASSGGDGRIYEQYF. CDR3 coding DNA: TGTGCCAGCAGCGGGGGGGACGGACGAATTTACGAGCAGTACTTC.

V and J are TRBV16 and TRBJ2-1; TRBD2 aligns across 7 bases. V trimming: 5 bases; J trimming: 9 bases; junction bases outside the gene matches: 1. CDR1 KGHSY and CDR2 FQNENV come from the germline V gene. The CDR3 runs to 11 residues. The CDR3: CASSWEGEQFF. The CDR3 bases are TGTGCCAGCAGCTGGGAGGGTGAGCAGTTCTTC.

V usage is TRBV5-4 and J usage is TRBJ2-5; D uncertain. Deletions cut 0 bases from V and 1 base from J, with 4 bases between. Germline loops: CDR1 SGHNT, CDR2 YYREEE (reference sequence). CDR3 length equals 13 residues. As DNA, the CDR3 is TGTGCCAGCAGCTTGGTCAGCCAAGAGACCCAGTACTTC. It specifies CASSLVSQETQYF.

This sequence joins TRBV6-6 and TRBJ1-4; TRBD1 might be the D (6 bases). The CDR3 has 13 residues. Germline CDR1 is MNHNY and CDR2 is SVGAGI (reference sequence). The V and J ends lost 5 bases and 8 bases respectively, with 12 bases between them. CDR3 nucleotides: TGTGCCAGCAGTCCGACAGGCTCGGAAAAACTGTTTTTT. Encoded protein: CASSPTGSEKLFF.

This clone was detected a few times. The CDR3 DNA sequence: TGTGCCAGCAGCGCCCTAGCGGGGGGGCAAGAGACCCAGTACTTC. This codes for CASSALAGGQETQYF. The rearrangement links TRBV9 to TRBJ2-5; the match to TRBD2 covers 12 bases. Germline V gene data show CDR1 as SGDLS and CDR2 as YYNGEE. This CDR3 has 15 residues. V lost 3 bases, J lost 2 bases, and 2 bases stayed unmatched.

As for this clone: Relative to the germline gene, one junction end is altered; a read error may explain this. The genes are TRBV7-9 and TRBJ2-2; D call uncertain. CDR3 length: 12 amino acids. CDR1 SEHNR and CDR2 FQNEAQ come from the germline V gene (reference sequence). CDR3 nucleotide sequence: TGTTCCAGCAGCTTATCTTTCGGGGAGCTGTTTTTT. This codes for CSSSLSFGELFF.

The rearrangement links TRBV5-1 to TRBJ2-3; possibly TRBD2 for D (7 bases). This CDR3 region has 13 residues. Germline V gives CDR1 SGHRS, CDR2 YFSETQ. Trimming cost V 2 bases and J 4 bases, with 8 bases left between them. This CDR3 reads CASSLGGADTQYF. CDR3 DNA sequence: TGCGCCAGCAGCTTAGGGGGGGCAGATACGCAGTATTTT.

The chain is built from TRBV13 and TRBJ1-1, with 7 bases lining up with TRBD1. The V segment lost 2 bases and the J segment 2 bases; nucleotides outside the gene matches: 8. CDR3 size: 16 residues. The germline V gene encodes CDR1 PRHDT and CDR2 FYEKMQ (reference sequence). DNA for the CDR3: TGTGCCAGCAGCTTACTGGGGACAGCCTTTAACACTGAAGCTTTCTTT. It yields the protein CASSLLGTAFNTEAFF.

This chain links TRBV6-1 with TRBJ2-7; 7 bases match TRBD1. V gave up 5 bases and J gave up 0 bases; unmatched junction bases: 7. There are 15 residues in the CDR3. Germline V gene data show CDR1 as MNHNS and CDR2 as SASEGT. In nucleotides, the CDR3 is TGTGCCAGCAGTACCGTGGGACAGTACTCCTACGAGCAGTACTTC. It is translated as CASSTVGQYSYEQYF.

The chain uses TRBV5-6 and TRBJ2-1; D might be TRBD1 (5 bases). From germline, CDR1 is SGHDT and CDR2 YYEEEE. V lost 1 base and J lost 10, with 15 bases in between. The CDR3 sequence is 14 residues long. CDR3 in DNA: TGTGCCAGCAGCTTGATTGGCACATCAGGGGAGCAGTTCTTC. Encoded protein: CASSLIGTSGEQFF.

The chain employs TRBV6-5 and TRBJ1-1; possible D gene TRBD1, 6 bases. V lost 5 bases and J 4 bases, leaving 17 bases between the germline ends. This CDR3 comprises 15 residues. Per the germline V gene, CDR1 is MNHEY and CDR2 is SVGAGI. The CDR3 loop reads CASSASWGLSTEAFF. The CDR3 bases are TGTGCCAGCAGTGCCTCCTGGGGGCTGAGCACTGAAGCTTTCTTT.

The V gene is TRBV6-1, the J gene TRBJ1-2, with TRBD1 matching 8 bases. The ends lost 3 bases at V and 8 bases at J; junction bases unmatched: 8. This CDR3 comprises 14 residues. The germline CDR1 and CDR2 sequences are MNHNS and SASEGT. The CDR3 sequence: CASSDSGGGIGYTF. DNA for the CDR3: TGTGCCAGCAGTGACTCAGGGGGCGGGATAGGCTACACCTTC.

This chain connects TRBV4-1 to TRBJ2-7, with D possibly TRBD1 on 5 matching bases. V shed 0 bases and J shed 6 bases, with 6 bases lying between them. Germline V gives CDR1 MGHRA, CDR2 YSYEKL. The CDR3 spans 12 residues. CDR3 protein: CASSQEGLEQYF. In DNA form, the CDR3 reads TGCGCCAGCAGCCAAGAGGGGCTCGAGCAGTACTTC.

This clone was detected a few times. This CDR3 is CASGVPGQGLGGDTQYF. The DNA of the CDR3 is TGTGCCAGCGGGGTACCGGGACAGGGCTTAGGCGGGGATACGCAGTATTTT. The V and J genes are TRBV5-4 and TRBJ2-3; 9 bases fit TRBD1. This CDR3 contains 17 residues. CDR1 and CDR2 from the germline V gene are SGHNT and YYREEE (reference sequence). The ends lost 7 bases at V and 6 bases at J; junction bases unmatched: 18. Drawing the rest from reference TRBV5-4 and TRBJ2-3, the complete variable domain is ETGVTQSPTHLIKTRGQQVTLRCSSQSGHNTVSWYQQALGQGPQFIFQYYREEENGRGNFPPRFSGLQFPNYSSELNVNALELDDSALYLCASGVPGQGLGGDTQYFGPGTRLTVL.

The chain links TRBV19 to TRBJ2-4; 11 nucleotides line up with TRBD2. V gave up 4 bases and J gave up 4 bases; unmatched junction bases: 6. Germline V gene lookup returns CDR1 LNHDA and CDR2 SQIVND (reference sequence). CDR3 length: 16 amino acids. The CDR3 here is CASSRGSGGGKNIQYF. The CDR3 coding sequence is TGTGCCAGTAGTAGGGGTAGCGGGGGGGGTAAAAACATTCAGTACTTC.

The rearrangement links TRBV5-6 to TRBJ2-5; D may be TRBD2 (6 bases). The end of the DNA aligns better with TRBJ2-7, so the J call may be wrong. The CDR3 is made up of 15 amino acids. Germline V lookup: CDR1 SGHDT, CDR2 YYEEEE. The CDR3 bases are TGTGCCAGCAGCTTCCGCGGGACCGGTACCTACGAGCAGTACTTC. Its translation is CASSFRGTGTYEQYF.

The V and J genes are TRBV13 and TRBJ2-7, with 8 positions matching TRBD2. The J segment lost 4 bases and the V segment lost 1 base, leaving 6 bases of the junction unmatched. The CDR3 is made up of 15 amino acids. From germline, CDR1 is PRHDT and CDR2 FYEKMQ (reference sequence). CDR3 in DNA: TGTGCCAGCAGCTTAGTCGGGGGGGCCCTGTACGAGCAGTACTTC. This encodes CASSLVGGALYEQYF.